Presented here are 10 T cell receptor beta chains from one specimen sequenced in a study of shared clonotypes between healthy human individuals. The method was immunoSEQ multiplex PCR; TCRdb's version includes in-frame clones alone and lacks a portion of them. The table lists about 1 million clones, about 75% of them singletons. Sequences were obtained from memory CD4+ T cells sorted from blood. Subset in this sample: CD45RA-negative fraction. The receptors stem from a young man in good health.

This clone turned up a few times. This chain links TRBV5-1 with TRBJ2-1; a possible D gene is TRBD1 (6 bases). This CDR3 region has 13 residues. Per the germline V gene, CDR1 is SGHRS and CDR2 is YFSETQ. V dropped 5 bases and J dropped 7 bases, with 13 bases sitting between them. The CDR3 reads CASRQQGGNEQFF. The CDR3 nucleotides are TGCGCCAGCAGACAGCAAGGGGGTAATGAGCAGTTCTTC.

The sample holds one count of this clone. The V and J genes are TRBV5-1 and TRBJ2-3; no definite D call. The germline V gene has CDR1 SGHRS and CDR2 YFSETQ. Between the trimmed V and J ends, which lost 6 bases and 6 bases, there was a span of 17 bases. This CDR3 is 14 amino acids long. The CDR3 is CASNTRVSTDTQYF. The CDR3 DNA reads as TGCGCCAGCAACACCCGGGTCAGTACCGATACGCAGTATTTT.

This chain uses TRBV11-2 with TRBJ1-4; 7 bases map to TRBD1. V gave up 3 bases and J gave up 7 bases; unmatched junction bases: 5. The CDR3 extends over 14 amino acids. The V gene's germline CDR1 is SGHAT and CDR2 FQNNGV. The CDR3 DNA reads TGTGCCAGCAGCTTCATCAGGGGGGCTGAAAAACTGTTTTTT. It codes for CASSFIRGAEKLFF.

This chain connects TRBV19 to TRBJ2-3; TRBD1 matches at 7 bases. The germline V gene encodes CDR1 LNHDA and CDR2 SQIVND (reference sequence). Trimming cost V 4 bases and J 1 base; bases outside gene matches: 5. The CDR3 sequence is 15 residues long. In DNA form, the CDR3 reads TGTGCCAGTAGTAAGGGGACAGTAGGCACAGATACGCAGTATTTT. It translates to CASSKGTVGTDTQYF.

This chain joins TRBV9 and TRBJ2-7; 7 bases match TRBD1. Germline CDR1 and CDR2: SGDLS and YYNGEE. V lost 0 bases to trimming and J lost 6 bases; unmatched junction nucleotides: 12. The CDR3 covers 16 residues. The CDR3 DNA reads as TGTGCCAGCAGCGTAGTTTGGGACAGCCGTTTTTCCGAGCAGTACTTC. Translated, it gives CASSVVWDSRFSEQYF.

The chain links TRBV5-1 to TRBJ1-1; D is perhaps TRBD1 (5 bases). CDR1 and CDR2 from the germline V gene are SGHRS and YFSETQ. This CDR3 comprises 14 residues. Trimming pared 5 bases from V and 4 bases from J, leaving 15 bases between. In nucleotides, the CDR3 is TGCGCCAGCAGTTCGGTGGGGGGACCCACTGAAGCTTTCTTT. Its protein product is CASSSVGGPTEAFF.

The genes are TRBV5-6 and TRBJ1-3; D perhaps matches TRBD1 (5 bases). Between the trimmed V and J ends, which lost 5 bases and 4 bases, there was a span of 13 bases. The length of the CDR3 is 14 residues. Germline values: CDR1 SGHDT, CDR2 YYEEEE. The CDR3 is CASRSGKLGNTIYF. The CDR3 coding sequence is TGTGCCAGCAGATCAGGGAAATTGGGAAACACCATATATTTT.

This rearrangement joins TRBV10-2 to TRBJ2-2; the match to TRBD2 covers 7 bases. This CDR3 region has 15 residues. J was trimmed by 2 bases and V by 6 bases; bases with no gene match: 6. Looked up from germline, CDR1 is WSHSY and CDR2 is SAAADI. The CDR3 coding sequence is TGCGCCAGCAGCACCGGGACTAAAAACACCGGGGAGCTGTTTTTT. Protein sequence: CASSTGTKNTGELFF.

The chain has TRBV18 and TRBJ2-7; no reliable D call. The V gene's germline CDR1 is KGHSH and CDR2 LQKENI. This CDR3 is 12 amino acids long. V lost 2 bases, J lost 4 bases, and 6 bases lay in between. The CDR3 reads CASSPVTYEQYF. The CDR3 DNA follows: TGTGCCAGCTCACCAGTGACATACGAGCAGTACTTC.

This chain links TRBV9 with TRBJ2-2; 13 bases line up with TRBD2. This CDR3 spans 18 amino acids. J lost 1 base, V lost 2 bases, and 5 bases had no gene match. Germline-derived CDR1 and CDR2 are SGDLS and YYNGEE. CDR3 sequence: CASSVSGLAGRNTGELFF. The CDR3 nucleotides read TGTGCCAGCAGCGTGTCGGGACTAGCGGGAAGGAACACCGGGGAGCTGTTTTTT.